This TCR beta chain was retrieved from a study of blood T cell repertoires in COVID-19. Germline CDR1 and CDR2: WNHNN and SYGVQD (reference sequence). The CDR3 totals 13 residues. V lost 5 bases, J lost 4 bases, and 2 bases stayed unmatched. In the original analysis: How many nucleated cells were present was estimated from reference gene primer amplification. Assay: immunoSEQ multiplex PCR; the TCRdb copy retains only in-frame clones and omits some. V, J and clone size reflect that table, while D and trimming were determined from the DNA. Here the sample spans about 140,000 clones, 80% being singletons.

The sample consisted of peripheral blood. This chain uses TRBV10-1 with TRBJ1-3; 7 bases line up with TRBD1. The clonotype was recovered from a man between 65 and 85 years old who had recovered from COVID-19. The CDR3 region is CASSTGDGNTIYF. CDR3 sequence (DNA): TGCGCCAGCAGTACAGGGGACGGAAACACCATATATTTT.